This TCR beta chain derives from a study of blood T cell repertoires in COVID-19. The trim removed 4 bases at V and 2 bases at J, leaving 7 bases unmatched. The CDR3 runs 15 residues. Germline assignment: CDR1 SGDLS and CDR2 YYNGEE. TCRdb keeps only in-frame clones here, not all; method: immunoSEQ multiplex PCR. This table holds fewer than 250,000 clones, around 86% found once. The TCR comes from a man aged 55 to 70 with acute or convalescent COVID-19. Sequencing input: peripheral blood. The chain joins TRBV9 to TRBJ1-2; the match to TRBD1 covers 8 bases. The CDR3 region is CASSTDRGENYGYTF. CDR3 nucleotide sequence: TGTGCCAGCAGCACCGACAGGGGAGAAAACTATGGCTACACCTTC.